Below, 22 T cell receptor beta chains from the same sample are listed, as sequenced in a study of blood T cells in healthy people across ages. Sample-barcoded 5' priming and a J-beta primer mix drove a second PCR of roughly 6 to 12 cycles. TCRdb analysed the 5' RACE reads with MiXCR anew, one entry per CDR3 protein. The sample carries about 580,000 distinct CDR3 sequences, roughly 43% recorded once. Sequenced: blood. All receptors come from a man aged 80 or over in good health.

This clonotype showed up just a few times. J is TRBJ2-6 and V is TRBV29-1; no clear D. Trimming stripped 7 bases from V and 0 bases from J, with 4 bases between. Germline CDR1 and CDR2: SQVTM and ANQGSEA. CDR3 length equals 12 residues. The CDR3 DNA sequence: TGCAGCGGGACCTCTGGGGCCAACGTCCTGACTTTC. Translated: CSGTSGANVLTF.

This clonotype was detected a few times. CDR3 sequence (DNA): TGTGCCAGCAGCGTATCCGGGGATTACAATGAGCAGTTCTTC. Protein: CASSVSGDYNEQFF. The V and J genes are TRBV9 and TRBJ2-1; possibly TRBD2 for D (5 bases). The germline V gene encodes CDR1 SGDLS and CDR2 YYNGEE. V was pared by 1 base and J by 4 bases, with 9 bases between. CDR3 length equals 14 residues.

This rearrangement joins TRBV29-1 to TRBJ2-7, with D possibly matching TRBD1 (6 bases). The germline V gene has CDR1 SQVTM and CDR2 ANQGSEA. The V and J ends lost 5 bases and 6 bases respectively, with 14 bases between them. The CDR3 totals 12 residues. CDR3 protein: CSVRTVNGEQYF. DNA of the CDR3: TGCAGCGTTAGGACAGTGAATGGCGAGCAGTACTTC.

V is TRBV29-1 and J is TRBJ2-3; TRBD1 aligns across 10 bases. CDR1 is SQVTM and CDR2 is ANQGSEA in the germline V gene. The CDR3 extends over 13 amino acids. Trimming took 6 bases from V and 4 from J; bases not matched to a gene: 4. CDR3 in DNA: TGCAGCGTCCCGACAGGGGGCGCAGATACGCAGTATTTT. It specifies CSVPTGGADTQYF.

The rearrangement uses TRBV6-5 and TRBJ1-2; D is unclear. This CDR3 spans 14 amino acids. The germline gives CDR1 MNHEY, CDR2 SVGAGI. V was cut by 5 bases and J by 4 bases, with 14 bases left in between. DNA for the CDR3: TGTGCCAGCAGTCCCACGTGGAGATCCTATGGCTACACCTTC. Translation: CASSPTWRSYGYTF.

The rearrangement uses TRBV18 and TRBJ2-2; 8 nucleotides line up with TRBD1. From germline, CDR1 is KGHSH and CDR2 LQKENI. CDR3 size: 16 residues. J gave up 1 base and V 1 base, and 2 bases lay outside the gene matches. The CDR3 coding sequence is TGTGCCAGCTCACCACGGACAGGGATGAACACCGGGGAGCTGTTTTTT. Translated: CASSPRTGMNTGELFF.

The chain has TRBV20-1 and TRBJ2-3; 9 bases map to TRBD1. Germline V CDR1 and CDR2: DFQATT, SNEGSKA (reference sequence). V was clipped by 5 bases and J by 8 bases; unmatched bases: 11. This CDR3 has 14 amino acids. CDR3 protein: CSAPGTGWPGTQYF. For the CDR3, the DNA is TGCAGTGCTCCCGGGACAGGGTGGCCAGGTACGCAGTATTTT.

There are many counts of this clonotype. This chain joins TRBV20-1 and TRBJ2-1; D is unclear. CDR1 and CDR2 from the germline V gene are DFQATT and SNEGSKA (reference sequence). This CDR3 has 15 amino acids. The V gene lost 5 bases and the J gene lost 2 bases, with 16 bases spanning the gap. The CDR3 is CSARGGVLTYNEQFF. For the CDR3, the DNA is TGCAGTGCTCGAGGTGGTGTCCTTACCTACAATGAGCAGTTCTTC.

The V and J genes are TRBV7-2 and TRBJ1-6; D not certain. V lost 4 bases and J 7 bases, leaving 5 bases between the germline ends. The CDR3 is 12 amino acids. Germline V gives CDR1 SGHTA, CDR2 FQGNSA. The CDR3 sequence is CASSWENSPLHF. The CDR3 coding sequence is TGTGCCAGCAGCTGGGAGAATTCACCCCTCCACTTT.

The gene calls are TRBV20-1 and TRBJ1-2, with a tentative D call TRBD1 (5 bases). Germline lookup yields CDR1 DFQATT and CDR2 SNEGSKA (reference sequence). V was trimmed by 6 bases and J by 9 bases, leaving 20 bases between them. CDR3 length: 13 amino acids. CDR3: CSAPLSGTPSYTF. In DNA, the CDR3 is TGCAGTGCCCCACTGTCTGGGACCCCCAGCTACACCTTC.

The chain links TRBV14 to TRBJ1-2; TRBD1 aligns across 7 bases. This CDR3 has 16 amino acids. Trimming at V came to 1 base and at J to 4 bases, leaving 9 bases not matched to a gene. Per germline, CDR1 SGHDN and CDR2 FVKESK. CDR3 sequence reads: CASSQVTGNRGYGYTF. The CDR3 bases are TGTGCCAGCAGCCAAGTAACAGGAAACAGGGGCTATGGCTACACCTTC.

This chain links TRBV12-3 or TRBV12-4 with TRBJ1-6; the D gene is possibly TRBD1 (5 bases). The CDR3 has 14 amino acids. V was cut by 4 bases and J by 8 bases, with 12 bases left in between. DNA of the CDR3: TGTGCCAGCAGTTATGGGGGTCAGGATTCACCCCTCCACTTT. Residues: CASSYGGQDSPLHF.

The chain couples TRBV7-3 to TRBJ1-2; no firm D call. V gave up 5 bases and J gave up 0 bases, with 7 bases separating them. Germline loops: CDR1 SGHTA, CDR2 FQGTGA. The CDR3 spans 13 residues. The CDR3 coding sequence is TGTGCCAGCAGCCTGACAACTAACTATGGCTACACCTTC. This codes for CASSLTTNYGYTF.

The V gene is TRBV29-1, the J gene TRBJ2-3; TRBD2 aligns across 8 bases. Losses at the gene ends were 4 bases for V and 4 bases for J; bases not matched to a gene: 16. The CDR3 consists of 17 residues. From germline, CDR1 is SQVTM and CDR2 ANQGSEA. The CDR3 is CSVGGGPAGEGADTQYF. CDR3 in DNA: TGCAGCGTTGGTGGCGGGCCAGCGGGAGAAGGGGCAGATACGCAGTATTTT.

J is TRBJ2-3 and V is TRBV4-3; D is unclear. Germline lookup yields CDR1 LGHNA and CDR2 YSLEER. V was trimmed by 1 base and J by 4 bases, leaving 12 bases between them. The CDR3 sequence is 15 residues long. The CDR3 reads CASSQGSTLSDTQYF. CDR3 DNA: TGCGCCAGCAGCCAAGGGAGTACTTTATCAGATACGCAGTATTTT.

The count of this clonotype is one. The chain joins TRBV25-1 to TRBJ1-3; 7 bases are a match to TRBD1. Germline CDR1 reads MGHDK; CDR2 reads SYGVNS. CDR3 size: 14 residues. The J segment lost 2 bases and the V segment lost 6 bases, leaving 4 bases of the junction unmatched. The CDR3 DNA sequence: TGTGCCAGCAGCGGGCAGGGGGCTGGAAACACCATATATTTT. Translation gives CASSGQGAGNTIYF.

DNA of the CDR3: TGTGCCAGCAGCTTACTACCGAGCGGGACCTTCACAGATACGCAGTATTTT. Translating gives CASSLLPSGTFTDTQYF. This sequence joins TRBV9 and TRBJ2-3, with 7 bases matching TRBD2. Germline V gene sequence: CDR1 SGDLS, CDR2 YYNGEE. The ends lost 4 bases at V and 2 bases at J; junction bases unmatched: 13. The CDR3 has 17 residues.

The chain couples TRBV5-1 to TRBJ1-2; D is perhaps TRBD1 (5 bases). Germline values: CDR1 SGHRS, CDR2 YFSETQ. This CDR3 contains 17 residues. Trimming stripped 4 bases from V and 0 bases from J, with 19 bases between. Here the CDR3 DNA reads TGCGCCAGCAGCCCCGGGGCCGGGCAGATAGCTAACTATGGCTACACCTTC. Its translation is CASSPGAGQIANYGYTF.

The rearrangement uses TRBV20-1 and TRBJ2-7; the D gene is possibly TRBD2 (6 bases). V was shortened by 7 bases and J by 8 bases, with 18 bases between the two germline ends. CDR1 and CDR2 from the germline V gene are DFQATT and SNEGSKA (reference sequence). The CDR3 length is 12 residues. DNA of the CDR3: TGCAGTGTCCCCGGTGGGGGGTCCCAGCAGTACTTC. It specifies CSVPGGGSQQYF.

This clonotype was detected only once. CDR3: CSARPWTGARDTQYF. The CDR3 nucleotides are TGCAGTGCTAGACCCTGGACAGGGGCGAGGGATACGCAGTATTTT. The chain combines TRBV20-1 with TRBJ2-3; 9 bases align to TRBD1. Germline assignment: CDR1 DFQATT and CDR2 SNEGSKA (reference sequence). There are 15 residues in the CDR3. Trimming removed 2 bases from V and 6 bases from J; junction bases left unmatched: 9.

This clonotype appeared many times. The chain recombines TRBV6-5 with TRBJ2-3; D may correspond to TRBD1 or TRBD2 (5 bases each). The V gene lost 6 bases and the J gene lost 3 bases, with 16 bases spanning the gap. The germline V gene has CDR1 MNHEY and CDR2 SVGAGI. This CDR3 is built from 15 residues. This CDR3 reads CASSPTRGRTDTQYF. The CDR3 DNA follows: TGTGCCAGCAGCCCGACGAGGGGCAGGACAGATACGCAGTATTTT.

This clonotype was counted a few times. The genes are TRBV7-3 and TRBJ2-3; D is perhaps TRBD2 (6 bases). Trimming cost V 5 bases and J 0 bases, with 12 bases left between them. Germline-derived CDR1 and CDR2 are SGHTA and FQGTGA. The length of the CDR3 is 15 residues. The CDR3 coding sequence is TGTGCCAGCAGCCCGGGGGACTCTAGCACAGATACGCAGTATTTT. It is translated as CASSPGDSSTDTQYF. The variable domain in full, with the rest retrieved from reference TRBV7-3 and TRBJ2-3, is GAGVSQTPSNKVTEKGKYVELRCDPISGHTALYWYRQSLGQGPEFLIYFQGTGAADDSGLPNDRFFAVRPEGSVSTLKIQRTERGDSAVYLCASSPGDSSTDTQYFGPGTRLTVL.